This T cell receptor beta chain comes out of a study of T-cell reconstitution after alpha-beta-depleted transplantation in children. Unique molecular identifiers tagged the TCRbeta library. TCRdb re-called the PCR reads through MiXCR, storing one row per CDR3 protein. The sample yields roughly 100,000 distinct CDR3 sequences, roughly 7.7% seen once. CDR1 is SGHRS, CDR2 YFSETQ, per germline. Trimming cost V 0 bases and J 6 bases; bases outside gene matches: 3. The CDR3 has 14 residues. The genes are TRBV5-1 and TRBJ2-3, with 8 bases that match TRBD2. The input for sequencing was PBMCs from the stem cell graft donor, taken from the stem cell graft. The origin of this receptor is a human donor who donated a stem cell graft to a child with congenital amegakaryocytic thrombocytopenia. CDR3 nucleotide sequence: TGCGCCAGCAGCTTGGAGCGGGAGCGTGATACGCAGTATTTT. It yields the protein CASSLERERDTQYF.